The present T cell receptor beta chain was sequenced within a study of blood T cell repertoires in COVID-19. The authors' processing: Cell counts per sample came from amplifying reference gene primers. Repertoires were generated with immunoSEQ multiplex PCR, while TCRdb's copy carries only in-frame clones and drops some. Clone size and V and J calls were adopted from that table, with D and trimming inferred from the DNA. There are approximately 260,000 clones in the sample; 80% to 90% occur only once, and approximately 3.3% lies in the top ten. V shed 3 bases and J shed 4 bases, with 22 bases lying between them. CDR1 GTSNPN and CDR2 SVGIG come from the germline V gene (reference sequence). This CDR3 is 17 amino acids long.

The chain uses TRBV30 and TRBJ1-5; possible D gene TRBD1, 6 bases. This TCR was sampled from a woman between 35 and 50 years old with acute or convalescent COVID-19. The sample was peripheral blood. The CDR3 reads CAWSLWGGQGMNQPQHF. In nucleotides, the CDR3 is TGTGCCTGGAGCTTATGGGGGGGGCAGGGGATGAATCAGCCCCAGCATTTT. Filled out from reference TRBV30 and TRBJ1-5, the complete variable domain reads SQTIHQWPATLVQPVGSPLSLECTVEGTSNPNLYWYRQAAGRGLQLLFYSVGIGQISSEVPQNLSASRPQDRQFILSSKKLLLSDSGFYLCAWSLWGGQGMNQPQHFGDGTRLSIL.